This entry concerns a single T cell receptor (beta chain). Its antigen is not identified. The data are from a study of CD8+ T cells in alopecia areata. At the level of the study: Administration of oral tofacitinib to treated patients was at 5 to 10 mg twice daily. Notes on the study in general: Scalp sequencing captures resident alphabeta T cells of normal skin too. An increase in clonality over normal scalp was evident in lesional scalp, especially alopecia totalis/universalis. Unlike in mice, where it was clearer, TCR sharing across patients was less clear, possibly HLA-related.

The study team obtained lesional scalp punch biopsies and peripheral blood from alopecia areata patients. Germline V gene sequence: CDR1 SGHAT, CDR2 FQNNGV. V lost 4 bases, J lost 10 bases, and 26 bases lay in between. The CDR3 totals 17 residues. TCR sequencing used cDNA made by reverse transcription of extracted RNA. Only in-frame clones appear in the TCRdb table, and some are missing; sequencing was by immunoSEQ multiplex PCR. The data contain approximately 8,200 clones, around 55% of them singletons. J is TRBJ2-1 and V is TRBV11-2; the D gene is possibly TRBD2 (7 bases). The sequencing used skin, collected at week 0. The clonotype originates from a human donor with alopecia areata. CDR3 DNA sequence: TGTGCCAGCAGCTCGGCGGGGGCGGCGGGCCTGGTATCCGAGCAGTTCTTC. Protein: CASSSAGAAGLVSEQFF. Looking up the rest from reference TRBV11-2 and TRBJ2-1 gives the full variable domain: EAGVAQSPRYKIIEKRQSVAFWCNPISGHATLYWYQQILGQGPKLLIQFQNNGVVDDSQLPKDRFSAERLKGVDSTLKIQPAKLEDSAVYLCASSSAGAAGLVSEQFFGPGTRLTVL.